This TCR beta chain was recorded in a study of shared clonotypes between healthy human individuals. Study results and limitations: Non-shared clonotypes had lower generation probabilities than clonotypes shared by all four sorted-subset donors.

Healthy HIV-negative adults without recent acute infections or vaccinations served as donors. The CDR3 has 11 amino acids. Germline CDR1 and CDR2: GTSNPN and SVGIG (reference sequence). V shed 2 bases and J shed 8 bases, with 9 bases lying between them. This clone has more than one count but fewer than ten. Its antigen is as yet unknown. At the deep level, the assay was run. Using immunoSEQ multiplex PCR, the repertoire was profiled, and TCRdb retains in-frame clones only, with some absent. Here the sample spans 650,000 to 750,000 clones, roughly 78% being singletons. The chain joins TRBV30 to TRBJ1-2; D remains unclear. This sequence was found in a woman aged 25-40 years in good health. Sample: memory CD4+ T cells sorted from blood. Subset meaning: CD45RA-negative fraction. The CDR3 bases are TGTGCCTGGAGTACGCAAGGCGGCTACACCTTC. Its translation: CAWSTQGGYTF.